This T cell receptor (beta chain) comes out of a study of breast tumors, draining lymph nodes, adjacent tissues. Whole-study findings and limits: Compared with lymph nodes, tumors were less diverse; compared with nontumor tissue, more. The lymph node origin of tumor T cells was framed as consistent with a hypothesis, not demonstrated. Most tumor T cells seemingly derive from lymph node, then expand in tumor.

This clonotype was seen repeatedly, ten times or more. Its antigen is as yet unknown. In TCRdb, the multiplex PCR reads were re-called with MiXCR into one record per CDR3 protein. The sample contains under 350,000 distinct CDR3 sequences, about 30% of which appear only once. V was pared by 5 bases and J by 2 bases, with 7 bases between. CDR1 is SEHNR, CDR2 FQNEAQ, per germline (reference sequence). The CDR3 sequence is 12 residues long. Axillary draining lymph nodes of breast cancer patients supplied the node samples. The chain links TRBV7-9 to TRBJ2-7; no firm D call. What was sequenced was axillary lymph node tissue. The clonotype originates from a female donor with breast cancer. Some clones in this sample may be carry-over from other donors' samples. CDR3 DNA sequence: TGTGCCAGCAGCGCGATCGCCTACGAGCAGTACTTC. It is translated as CASSAIAYEQYF.